This T cell receptor beta chain was recorded in a study of shared clonotypes between healthy human individuals (dated by TCRdb to the early 2020s). For the study in its entirety: A couple of women and three men aged 18 to 49 years were included in the cohort. For each donor, CD4 naive and CD4 memory were each given three plates, CD8 naive was given two plates, and CD8 memory was given one plate. Per donor, leukapheresis produced somewhere between about 0.8 and 9 billion PBMCs. The study deeply sequenced blood TCR repertoires of five healthy adults to estimate repertoire size and the extent of clonotype sharing between individuals. To increase sequencing depth and limit assay-specific biases, TCR repertoire library preparation and sequencing were carried out by different laboratories using diverse techniques.

Donors were healthy HIV-negative adults with no recently reported acute infections or vaccinations. Every donor was a Caucasian adult residing in Nashville, Tennessee, USA. CD4+ T cells were enriched through magnetic negative selection, after which naive cells were positively selected on CD45RA and the remaining negative fraction served as the memory subset. Blood was obtained by leukapheresis, after which PBMCs were separated by Ficoll-Histopaque density gradient centrifugation and cryopreserved in liquid nitrogen vapor phase. Analytical flow cytometry was used to check the purity and quantity of each magnetically sorted T cell population. From each sorted fraction, genomic DNA was isolated and quantified by UV absorbance on a Nanodrop 2000c. Notes on this clone: Its binding antigen is unknown. Base qualities are not at hand, and no much larger clone is one base apart.

Using the deep immunoSEQ assay, multiplex PCR amplified TCR CDR3 regions from genomic DNA. Extracted genomic DNA from each cell subset was distributed evenly across all wells of several immunoSEQ 96-well plates, and each plate was treated as a replicate. For sorted subsets, about 0.2 ug genomic DNA, equal to tens of thousands of T cell genomes, was loaded into each replicate PCR. The purified libraries were quantified using a Qubit 3.0 fluorometer, sized with a Bioanalyzer 2100, and then quantified again using the KAPA Library Quantification kit. Every immunoSEQ 96-well plate was sequenced on a separate single-read 150-cycle Illumina NextSeq 550 flow cell. On the study's bioinformatics: The immunoSEQ output contained only junctional sequences without quality scores, so filtering could not match that applied to full-length reads. To assign V/J genes and CDR3, sequences were annotated against IMGT germline references using PyIR, a Python wrapper for IgBLAST v1.9. Any read was removed if the V/J assignment was weak (E-value above 1e-6), the CDR3 was missing, or the read contained stop codons, out-of-frame junctions, or ambiguous translated residues. V3J clonotypes were defined by identical inferred V gene, J gene, and CDR3 amino acid sequence. The percentage overlap between two repertoires was calculated by dividing the number of shared unique clonotypes by the size of the smaller repertoire. Repertoire richness was assessed with RTK rarefaction, the Chao1 estimator, and Recon v2.1 estimates of unobserved clonotypes. OLGA was used to compute generation probabilities for all TCRbeta clonotypes that the gDNA method yielded from several donors. TCRdb obtained this table from immuneACCESS and retained in-frame rearrangements with V and J assigned. These tables miss some clones; where compared with another copy, unresolved V genes account for less than half of the shortfall, and the remainder is unexplained. That table gives V, J and clone size, and the DNA gave D and trimming. Across this sample there are some 1.1 million clones, with 60% to 80% seen only once. The biggest ten clones account for roughly 0.9% of the sample.

General findings and caveats noted by the study authors: Rarefaction of sorted-subset datasets indicated incomplete sequencing despite the large sequencing depth. Based on pairwise subsampling, the degree of clonotype sharing among donors was expected to be affected by sequencing depth. Clonotypes shared by all four sorted-subset donors showed higher generation probabilities than non-shared clonotypes. Larger estimated clonotype richness was generally found for naive subsets than for memory subsets. Because the study included only a small number of donors, the genetic and exposure-history diversity represented was limited. Sampling was limited to blood, and TCR repertoires in tissue likely differ from TCR repertoires in blood. Across several donors, approximately 4.6% of naive CD4, 3% to 3.5% of naive CD8, 2% to 2.5% of memory CD4, and 0.3% to 0.45% of memory CD8 clonotypes were shared.

The sequenced sample consisted of memory CD4+ T cells from PBMCs. The meaning of the sample's cell subset or site label: CD45RA-negative fraction. The receptor was isolated from a man aged 18 to 30 in good health. Some clones in this sample may be carry-over from other donors' samples.

The CDR3 reads as follows: CATSYGYYEQYF. Here is the DNA: TGTGCCACCAGCTACGGCTACTACGAGCAGTACTTC. The V and J genes are TRBV15 and TRBJ2-7, with the D gene call left open. In the germline V gene (reference sequence), CDR1 corresponds to LNHNV and CDR2 to YYDKDF. The germline ends are 8 bases apart after V is trimmed by 5 bases and J by 3 bases. Taken from cysteine to phenylalanine, the CDR3 has 12 residues. Here the CDR3 DNA is all that survives: 36 bases in frame from base 1.